This T cell receptor (beta chain) is from a study of shared clonotypes between healthy human individuals. Produced via immunoSEQ multiplex PCR; TCRdb's table is partial and in-frame only. The table lists some 1 million clones, approximately 76% of them singletons, with less than 1.5% in the top ten. From germline, CDR1 is SEHNR and CDR2 FQNEAQ (reference sequence). Trimming took 1 base from V and 0 from J, leaving 7 bases between them. The CDR3 sequence is 14 residues long. The source of this sequence is a man aged 18 to 29 in good health. The chain is built from TRBV7-9 and TRBJ2-7, with TRBD2 as a possible D gene (5 bases). Source material: memory CD4+ T cells sorted from blood. Subset defined: CD45RA-negative fraction. The CDR3, as DNA: TGTGCCAGCAGCTTAGGGAGGACCTCCTACGAGCAGTACTTC. Encoded protein: CASSLGRTSYEQYF. Full variable domain (remainder filled in from reference TRBV7-9 and TRBJ2-7): DTGVSQNPRHKITKRGQNVTFRCDPISEHNRLYWYRQTLGQGPEFLTYFQNEAQLEKSRLLSDRFSAERPKGSFSTLEIQRTEQGDSAMYLCASSLGRTSYEQYFGPGTRLTVT.